These 13 T cell receptor beta chains came from one sample sequenced in a study of regulatory T cells in long-lasting Graves disease. Construction of the TCR beta libraries employed iRepertoire HTBI primers in conjunction with Arm-PCR of CDR3 regions. TCRdb re-analysed the multiplex PCR reads in MiXCR, keeping a single row per CDR3 protein. Of about half a million distinct CDR3 sequences in the sample, less than 25% were seen once. Sample time point: persistent/refractory GD, antithyroid drugs over 5 years with positive TRAb. The TCR library used RNA extracted from PBMCs. Here the sequenced sample was peripheral blood mononuclear cells (PBMCs), taken when the disease was refractory, from a patient treated with antithyroid drugs. The receptors shown here come from a female donor with Graves disease.

V and J are TRBV11-3 and TRBJ2-7; 7 nucleotides line up with TRBD2. V shed 1 base, J shed 0 bases, and the junction held 6 bases outside the gene matches. CDR3 length: 16 amino acids. CDR1 and CDR2 from the germline V gene are SGHNT and YENEEA. The DNA of the CDR3 is TGTGCCAGCAGCTTAGGTCGGGGGGAAAGCTCCTACGAGCAGTACTTC. Amino acid sequence: CASSLGRGESSYEQYF.

This clonotype was observed a handful of times. The chain combines TRBV25-1 with TRBJ1-5; D is undetermined. This CDR3 comprises 13 residues. The V end lost 4 bases, the J end lost 7 bases, and 11 bases lay between the germline ends. Germline V gene sequence: CDR1 MGHDK, CDR2 SYGVNS. CDR3 sequence: CASSVGAEQPQHF. CDR3 bases: TGTGCCAGCAGTGTGGGCGCGGAGCAGCCCCAGCATTTT. The variable domain in full, with the rest retrieved from reference TRBV25-1 and TRBJ1-5, is EADIYQTPRYLVIGTGKKITLECSQTMGHDKMYWYQQDPGMELHLIHYSYGVNSTEKGDLSSESTVSRIRTEHFPLTLESARPSHTSQYLCASSVGAEQPQHFGDGTRLSIL.

CDR3 in amino acids: CSAKDAGQPNYGYTF. The CDR3 nucleotides read TGCAGTGCTAAAGATGCGGGACAGCCTAACTATGGCTACACCTTC. The V call is TRBV20-1, the J call TRBJ1-2, with 7 bases aligning to TRBD1. Unmatched junction bases numbered 8, after V lost 4 bases and J lost 0 bases. Germline loops: CDR1 DFQATT, CDR2 SNEGSKA (reference sequence). This CDR3 is built from 15 residues.

This clonotype was seen many times. The chain uses TRBV28 and TRBJ1-4; 8 nucleotides line up with TRBD1. Germline-derived CDR1 and CDR2 are MDHEN and SYDVKM. J gave up 6 bases and V 4 bases, and 7 bases lay outside the gene matches. CDR3 size: 15 residues. The CDR3 region is CASSSRTGLDEKLFF. DNA of the CDR3: TGTGCCAGCAGTTCCCGGACAGGGCTGGATGAAAAACTGTTTTTT.

To note about this clonotype: A read error may be the cause here, since a much bigger clone is one base away. J is TRBJ1-4 and V is TRBV28; D uncertain. Germline CDR1 and CDR2: MDHEN and SYDVKM. The CDR3 runs 12 residues. For the CDR3, the DNA is TGTGCCAGCACTACAGAGGGTGAAAAACTGTCTTTT. Amino acid sequence: CASTTEGEKLSF.

This clonotype was seen only a few times. This rearrangement joins TRBV7-9 to TRBJ2-5; 7 bases match TRBD2. The V and J ends lost 6 bases and 3 bases, in that order; junction bases with no gene match: 10. CDR1 and CDR2 (germline): SEHNR, FQNEAQ (reference sequence). CDR3 length: 15 amino acids. The CDR3 bases are TGTGCCAGCAGTCGTACGTTGGGGAGGGAAGAGACCCAGTACTTC. Translated: CASSRTLGREETQYF.

The rearrangement joins TRBV28 to TRBJ2-3; 8 bases fit TRBD2. With 2 bases clipped from V and 4 bases from J, the junction kept 2 bases outside the gene matches. CDR1 and CDR2 from the germline V gene are MDHEN and SYDVKM. CDR3 length equals 14 residues. Here the CDR3 reads CASSLPGGADTQYF. CDR3 in DNA: TGTGCCAGCAGTTTACCGGGAGGGGCAGATACGCAGTATTTT.

This rearrangement joins TRBV30 to TRBJ1-5; D is unresolved. V lost 4 bases, J lost 0 bases, and 10 bases lay in between. This CDR3 contains 14 residues. Germline V lookup: CDR1 GTSNPN, CDR2 SVGIG (reference sequence). The CDR3 sequence is CAWTGVNSNQPQHF. The CDR3 bases are TGTGCCTGGACCGGGGTGAATAGCAATCAGCCCCAGCATTTT.

This clonotype was seen repeatedly, ten times or more. J is TRBJ2-7 and V is TRBV12-5; tentative D call: TRBD1 (8 bases). CDR3 size: 14 residues. Germline-derived CDR1 and CDR2 are LGHNT and FRNRAP. Here the CDR3 DNA reads TGTGCCAGCGGGACCGGGACAGGCACCTACGAGCAGTACTTC. Its protein product is CASGTGTGTYEQYF.

This clonotype showed up many times. The DNA for the CDR3 is TGTGCCAGCAGTCGTGGGGAGACCCAGTACTTC. It yields the protein CASSRGETQYF. The chain employs TRBV6-1 and TRBJ2-5; D gene uncertain. This CDR3 region has 11 residues. Trimming cost V 5 bases and J 5 bases, with 6 bases left between them. Germline-derived CDR1 and CDR2 are MNHNS and SASEGT.

This clonotype was counted a few times. J is TRBJ1-3 and V is TRBV7-2, with D perhaps TRBD1 (6 bases). The germline V gene has CDR1 SGHTA and CDR2 FQGNSA. This CDR3 spans 14 amino acids. Trimming removed 7 bases from V and 2 bases from J, with 12 bases in between. The DNA for the CDR3 is TGTGCCAGCACCCAGGGGAGTACTGGAAACACCATATATTTT. This translates into CASTQGSTGNTIYF.

There are many counts of this clonotype. The chain couples TRBV12-3 or TRBV12-4 to TRBJ1-2, with D unclear. Trimming left V 4 bases short and J 2 bases short, with 23 bases between. The CDR3 consists of 18 residues. CDR3: CASSSPADRQIKNYGYTF. In DNA form, the CDR3 reads TGTGCCAGCAGTTCCCCAGCGGACCGACAAATAAAAAACTATGGCTACACCTTC.

This clonotype turned up a few times. The chain employs TRBV6-1 and TRBJ1-1; unclear D gene. The V gene lost 10 bases and the J gene lost 5 bases, with 17 bases spanning the gap. In germline, CDR1 is MNHNS, CDR2 SASEGT. CDR3 length: 13 residues. CDR3 region: CATSINSGTEAFF. In nucleotides, the CDR3 is TGTGCCACCAGCATCAACAGCGGGACTGAAGCTTTCTTT.